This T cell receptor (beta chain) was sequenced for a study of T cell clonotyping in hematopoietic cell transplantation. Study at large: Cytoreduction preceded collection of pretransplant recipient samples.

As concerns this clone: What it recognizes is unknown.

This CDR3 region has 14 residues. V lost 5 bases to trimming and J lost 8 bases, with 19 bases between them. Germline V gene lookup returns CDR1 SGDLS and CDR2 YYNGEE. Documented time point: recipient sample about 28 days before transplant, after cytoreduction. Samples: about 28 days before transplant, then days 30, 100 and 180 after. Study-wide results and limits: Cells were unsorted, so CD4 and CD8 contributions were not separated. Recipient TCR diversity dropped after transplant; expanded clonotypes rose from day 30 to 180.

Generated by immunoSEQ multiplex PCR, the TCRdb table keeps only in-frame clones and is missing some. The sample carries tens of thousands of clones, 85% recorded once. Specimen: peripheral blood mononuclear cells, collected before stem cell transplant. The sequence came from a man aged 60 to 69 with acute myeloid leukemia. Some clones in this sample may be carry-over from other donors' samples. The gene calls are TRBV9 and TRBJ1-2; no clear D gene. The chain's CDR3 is CASRDTSGRWGYTF. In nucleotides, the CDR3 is TGTGCCAGCAGAGACACCAGTGGCAGATGGGGCTACACCTTC.